This note documents a single TCR beta chain sequence. The antigen is not known. This sample stems from a study of OX40 agonist ivuxolimab in advanced cancers. Background on the study: Clinicians treated patients with ivuxolimab, an agonistic anti-OX40 (CD134) antibody. Cancers in dose escalation were hepatocellular, melanoma, renal cell and head and neck.

Patients who had autoimmune disease history or got systemic immunosuppression were left out. The assay was immunoSEQ multiplex PCR, and TCRdb's table has in-frame clones only and misses some. The repertoire has tens of thousands of clones, 89% of them found once; the top ten carry 3% to 4%. J was trimmed by 3 bases and V by 3 bases; bases with no gene match: 12. Germline values: CDR1 LNHDA, CDR2 SQIVND (reference sequence). The CDR3 extends over 18 amino acids. Study-wide points: Clonal expansion among partial responders at 0.1-3.0 mg/kg ranked near the lowest.

This TCR came from an adult with an advanced solid tumor such as melanoma, head and neck, liver or kidney cancer. The chain employs TRBV19 and TRBJ2-3; TRBD2 matches at 10 bases. The input for sequencing was CD4+ or CD8+ T cells sorted from blood, taken in a trial of the OX40 agonist ivuxolimab. Written as DNA, the CDR3 is TGTGCCAGTAGTATTCACCTGTCTTCTAGCGGGAGTACAGATACGCAGTATTTT. It translates to CASSIHLSSSGSTDTQYF.